These 28 T cell receptor beta chains originate from one sample sequenced in a study of neurological immune-mediated disorders. One entry per CDR3 protein, called by TCRdb with MiXCR from the 5' RACE reads. Of tens of thousands of distinct CDR3 sequences listed, just over 2.5% are singletons. What was sequenced was PBMCs. The receptors shown here come from a woman aged 30 to 39 with multiple sclerosis.

This clonotype was detected ten times or more. The chain links TRBV20-1 to TRBJ2-3, with no clear D. From germline, CDR1 is DFQATT and CDR2 SNEGSKA (reference sequence). Trimming stripped 4 bases from V and 5 bases from J, with 7 bases between. This CDR3 has 11 amino acids. CDR3 DNA: TGCAGTGCTAATTCGGGAGATACGCAGTATTTT. It is translated as CSANSGDTQYF.

This clonotype was picked up many times. The J gene is TRBJ1-5, the V gene TRBV7-8; D unresolved. The V gene lost 3 bases and the J gene lost 8 bases, with 11 bases spanning the gap. CDR1 SGHVS and CDR2 FQNEAQ come from the germline V gene. This CDR3 has 13 residues. CDR3 nucleotides: TGTGCCAGCAGCTTTCCCGGAAGGGAGCCCCAGCATTTT. Translated: CASSFPGREPQHF.

Many counts were recorded for this clonotype. The chain recombines TRBV12-3 or TRBV12-4 with TRBJ2-6; maybe TRBD2 (6 bases). Trimming took 5 bases from V and 2 from J, leaving 10 bases between them. The CDR3 is made up of 15 amino acids. This chain's CDR3 is CASSLTGAGANVLTF. In nucleotides, the CDR3 is TGTGCCAGCAGTCTAACGGGAGCTGGGGCCAACGTCCTGACTTTC.

This clonotype was recorded at least ten times. This sequence joins TRBV14 and TRBJ2-7, with 12 bases aligning to TRBD2. With V trimmed by 5 bases and J by 1 base, 6 bases remained unmatched. The CDR3 is made up of 16 amino acids. The germline gives CDR1 SGHDN, CDR2 FVKESK. CDR3 nucleotide sequence: TGTGCCAGCAGCTCCCTAGCGGGAGGGCTATCCTACGAGCAGTACTTC. It encodes CASSSLAGGLSYEQYF.

At least ten counts were recorded for this clonotype. The chain recombines TRBV7-8 with TRBJ2-5, with 8 bases matching TRBD2. The V and J ends lost 4 bases and 11 bases, in that order; junction bases with no gene match: 18. Germline loops: CDR1 SGHVS, CDR2 FQNEAQ. The CDR3 runs 16 residues. The CDR3 protein is CASSSFSYGTRGLQYF. The DNA of the CDR3 is TGTGCCAGCAGCTCCTTCTCCTACGGGACTAGGGGGTTGCAGTACTTC.

This clonotype occurred many times. The rearrangement joins TRBV20-1 to TRBJ1-5; TRBD1 matches at 8 bases. The CDR3 is made up of 13 amino acids. Germline V gives CDR1 DFQATT, CDR2 SNEGSKA (reference sequence). V dropped 6 bases and J dropped 5; count of bases not matched to a gene: 6. CDR3 loop: CSAPTGDDQPQHF. CDR3 bases: TGCAGTGCGCCGACAGGGGACGATCAGCCCCAGCATTTT.

This clonotype occurred many times. The rearrangement uses TRBV3-1 and TRBJ2-7, with TRBD2 matching 11 bases. Trimming at V came to 4 bases and at J to 6 bases, leaving 5 bases not matched to a gene. The CDR3 is 14 residues long. Germline CDR1 reads LGHDT; CDR2 reads YNNKEL (reference sequence). The CDR3 DNA follows: TGTGCCAGCAGCCTTAGCGGGAGGGCCGGCGAGCAGTACTTC. This codes for CASSLSGRAGEQYF.

In its sample, this clonotype was seen many times. The chain links TRBV25-1 to TRBJ2-1; D remains ambiguous. Germline V gene lookup returns CDR1 MGHDK and CDR2 SYGVNS. V was cut by 2 bases and J by 8 bases, with 4 bases left in between. This CDR3 contains 11 residues. For the CDR3, the DNA is TGTGCCAGCAGTGAAGACCATGAGCAGTTCTTC. Protein sequence: CASSEDHEQFF.

This clonotype appeared many times. CDR3 region: CASSPPGSGANVLTF. The CDR3 coding sequence is TGTGCCAGCAGCCCCCCAGGCTCTGGGGCCAACGTCCTGACTTTC. This chain connects TRBV7-8 to TRBJ2-6, with D unclear. Trimming left V 5 bases short and J 0 bases short, with 8 bases between. The CDR3 is made up of 15 amino acids. Per the germline V gene, CDR1 is SGHVS and CDR2 is FQNEAQ.

This clonotype was observed many times. The rearrangement joins TRBV2 to TRBJ1-5, with 12 positions matching TRBD1. With 7 bases clipped from V and 7 bases from J, the junction kept 8 bases outside the gene matches. The CDR3 extends over 15 amino acids. Germline V gene lookup returns CDR1 SNHLY and CDR2 FYNNEI. The CDR3 DNA sequence: TGTGCCAGCACCGGGACAGGGGGCGGTGACCAGCCCCAGCATTTT. Residues: CASTGTGGGDQPQHF. Complete variable domain (other parts from reference TRBV2 and TRBJ1-5): EPEVTQTPSHQVTQMGQEVILRCVPISNHLYFYWYRQILGQKVEFLVSFYNNEISEKSEIFDDQFSVERPDGSNFTLKIRSTKLEDSAMYFCASTGTGGGDQPQHFGDGTRLSIL.

This clonotype has a count of ten or more. V usage is TRBV5-1 and J usage is TRBJ2-5; 9 bases map to TRBD1. The J segment lost 5 bases and the V segment lost 4 bases, leaving 12 bases of the junction unmatched. Germline V gene data show CDR1 as SGHRS and CDR2 as YFSETQ. The CDR3 sequence is 16 residues long. CDR3 nucleotide sequence: TGCGCCAGCAGCAAGGCCCGGGACAGGGCCCCCGAGACCCAGTACTTC. It yields the protein CASSKARDRAPETQYF.

This clonotype appeared many times. The chain has TRBV6-5 and TRBJ2-7; TRBD1 or TRBD2 may be the D gene (8 bases each). Germline CDR1 MNHEY, CDR2 SVGAGI. V was pared by 4 bases and J by 3 bases, with 13 bases between. This CDR3 spans 14 amino acids. As DNA, the CDR3 is TGTGCCAGCAGTTTAGCGGGACAGGTCTACGAGCAGTACTTC. It specifies CASSLAGQVYEQYF.

This clonotype was seen repeatedly, ten times or more. This rearrangement joins TRBV7-2 to TRBJ2-3, with unresolved D. The CDR3 length is 14 residues. The germline V gene encodes CDR1 SGHTA and CDR2 FQGNSA. Trimming stripped 2 bases from V and 2 bases from J, with 8 bases between. In DNA form, the CDR3 reads TGTGCCAGCAGCTTACGGAAGACCACAGATACGCAGTATTTT. As protein: CASSLRKTTDTQYF.

This clonotype was picked up many times. This sequence joins TRBV20-1 and TRBJ2-1; TRBD2 agrees at 8 bases. The CDR3 extends over 15 amino acids. CDR1 and CDR2 (germline): DFQATT, SNEGSKA (reference sequence). Trimming cost V 0 bases and J 9 bases; bases outside gene matches: 10. This chain's CDR3 is CSARDRKRESSEQFF. In nucleotides, the CDR3 is TGCAGTGCTAGAGATCGGAAGCGGGAGAGTAGTGAGCAGTTCTTC.

This clonotype was detected ten times or more. The chain employs TRBV21-1 and TRBJ1-1; the table's D call TRBD1 went unverified against the DNA. TRBV21-1 is deemed a pseudogene. CDR3 length: 17 amino acids. The CDR3 sequence is CASSNREFTRGNTEAFF. For the CDR3, the DNA is TGTGCCAGCAGCAACCGAGAATTCACCAGGGGGAACACTGAAGCTTTCTTT.

This clonotype was counted at least ten times. The genes are TRBV20-1 and TRBJ2-7; 8 nucleotides agree with TRBD2. Trimming at V came to 6 bases and at J to 0 bases, leaving 4 bases not matched to a gene. Per germline, CDR1 DFQATT and CDR2 SNEGSKA (reference sequence). CDR3 length: 13 residues. CDR3 protein: CSALSGSSYEQYF. The DNA for the CDR3 is TGCAGTGCCCTAAGCGGGAGCTCCTACGAGCAGTACTTC.

Only a few counts were recorded for this clonotype. The gene calls are TRBV7-9 and TRBJ2-1; either TRBD1 or TRBD2 may fit D (6 bases each). The CDR3 totals 15 residues. The V end lost 1 base, the J end lost 8 bases, and 15 bases lay between the germline ends. The V gene's germline CDR1 is SEHNR and CDR2 FQNEAQ (reference sequence). Here the CDR3 reads CASSLGGGDTDEQFF. CDR3 DNA: TGTGCCAGCAGCTTAGGAGGCGGGGACACGGATGAGCAGTTCTTC.

This clonotype was recorded at least ten times. This chain links TRBV29-1 with TRBJ2-3; 8 bases are a match to TRBD2. After removal of 4 bases from V and 1 base from J, the junction contained 4 bases not matched to a gene. CDR1 is SQVTM, CDR2 ANQGSEA, per germline. CDR3 length equals 14 residues. Here the CDR3 DNA reads TGCAGCGTTGGAGGGACTAGTGGCACAGATACGCAGTATTTT. As protein: CSVGGTSGTDTQYF.

This clonotype has a count of ten or more. The chain employs TRBV15 and TRBJ2-5; D is unresolved. The CDR3 runs to 12 residues. V lost 0 bases and J 4 bases, leaving 3 bases between the germline ends. From germline, CDR1 is LNHNV and CDR2 YYDKDF (reference sequence). CDR3 DNA sequence: TGTGCCACCAGCAGAGATTCAGAGACCCAGTACTTC. It specifies CATSRDSETQYF.

This clonotype was counted only a few times. A clone one base away is much larger, so this may be a read error. The chain joins TRBV24-1 to TRBJ2-1, with D tentatively TRBD2 (6 bases). Trimming cost V 4 bases and J 8 bases, with 20 bases left between them. Germline V gene data show CDR1 as KGHDR and CDR2 as SFDVKD. This CDR3 comprises 16 residues. The CDR3 DNA sequence: TGTGCCACCAGTGAACGAGAGGGTCCCCGCGGGGATGAGCAGTTCTTC. Its protein is CATSEREGPRGDEQFF.

At least ten counts were recorded for this clonotype. The V gene is TRBV7-8, the J gene TRBJ2-5; no clear D gene. The ends were cut back, 1 base at V and 9 bases at J, with 9 bases in the middle. Germline V gene sequence: CDR1 SGHVS, CDR2 FQNEAQ. This CDR3 region has 12 residues. The chain's CDR3 is CASSLEVAAQYF. The CDR3, as DNA: TGTGCCAGCAGCTTAGAGGTGGCTGCCCAGTACTTC.

This clonotype was recorded many times. This chain joins TRBV4-3 and TRBJ2-7; no reliable D call. CDR3 length equals 15 residues. Trimming cost V 0 bases and J 5 bases, with 14 bases left between them. Germline CDR1 and CDR2: LGHNA and YSLEER. The CDR3 region is CASSQDEDRVDEQYF. The CDR3 coding sequence is TGCGCCAGCAGCCAAGATGAGGATCGGGTGGACGAGCAGTACTTC.

This clonotype showed up many times. The chain uses TRBV7-2 and TRBJ2-1, with 14 nucleotides matching TRBD2. Germline V lookup: CDR1 SGHTA, CDR2 FQGNSA. V was clipped by 5 bases and J by 9 bases; unmatched bases: 9. CDR3 length equals 16 residues. CDR3 coding DNA: TGTGCCAGCAGCCCCGGGACTAGCGGGAGTGTGGGTGAGCAGTTCTTC. Protein product: CASSPGTSGSVGEQFF.

This clonotype has a count of ten or more. V is TRBV5-1 and J is TRBJ2-1; D may match TRBD1 or TRBD2 (5 bases each). CDR1 is SGHRS and CDR2 is YFSETQ in the germline V gene. Trimming left V 6 bases short and J 7 bases short, with 14 bases between. The CDR3 contains 13 residues. The CDR3 DNA follows: TGCGCCAGCAAAGACGGGACCCGGAATGAGCAGTTCTTC. Protein product: CASKDGTRNEQFF. Full variable domain (rest looked up from reference TRBV5-1 and TRBJ2-1): KAGVTQTPRYLIKTRGQQVTLSCSPISGHRSVSWYQQTPGQGLQFLFEYFSETQRNKGNFPGRFSGRQFSNSRSEMNVSTLELGDSALYLCASKDGTRNEQFFGPGTRLTVL.

This clonotype occurred many times. J is TRBJ2-7 and V is TRBV5-5; unclear D gene. Germline values: CDR1 SGHKS, CDR2 YYEKEE (reference sequence). This CDR3 contains 13 residues. Trimming stripped 4 bases from V and 2 bases from J, with 10 bases between. CDR3 loop: CASSLVPTYEQYF. The CDR3 DNA follows: TGTGCCAGCAGCCTCGTCCCGACCTACGAGCAGTACTTC.

Many counts were recorded for this clonotype. This chain joins TRBV7-9 and TRBJ2-7; D uncertain. Germline V lookup: CDR1 SEHNR, CDR2 FQNEAQ (reference sequence). V dropped 4 bases and J dropped 4 bases, with 11 bases sitting between them. CDR3 length: 13 amino acids. The CDR3 is CASSSLPGYEQYF. The CDR3, as DNA: TGTGCCAGCAGCTCCCTACCCGGTTACGAGCAGTACTTC.

This clonotype showed up many times. The chain combines TRBV20-1 with TRBJ2-3, with 12 bases matching TRBD2. This CDR3 has 14 amino acids. The J segment lost 7 bases and the V segment lost 6 bases, leaving 8 bases of the junction unmatched. The germline gives CDR1 DFQATT, CDR2 SNEGSKA (reference sequence). CDR3 region: CSAPRGLAGNTQYF. Here the CDR3 DNA reads TGCAGTGCCCCCCGCGGACTAGCGGGAAATACGCAGTATTTT.

This clonotype was detected many times. The V and J genes are TRBV29-1 and TRBJ2-1, with D possibly being TRBD1 or TRBD2 (5 bases each). Germline values: CDR1 SQVTM, CDR2 ANQGSEA. V was clipped by 3 bases and J by 2 bases, with 11 bases between them. The CDR3 has 14 residues. CDR3 bases: TGCAGCGTTGATAGGTCGGGACCCTACAATGAGCAGTTCTTC. It yields the protein CSVDRSGPYNEQFF.